This T cell receptor (beta chain) was retrieved from a study of CD8 T cells in Susac syndrome. Study-wide background: At blood draw, Susac syndrome patients were therapy-naive, on corticosteroids, or on intravenous immunoglobulin alone.

Roughly 0.45 to 1 ug RNA was reverse transcribed with random hexamers. TCRdb called the immunoSEQ multiplex PCR reads again in MiXCR, with one record for every CDR3 protein. The sample lists roughly 250,000 distinct CDR3 sequences, almost 97% occurring once. CDR1 is ENHRY, CDR2 SYGVKD, per germline. The CDR3 has 14 residues. Trimming removed 6 bases from V and 4 bases from J; junction bases left unmatched: 4. The specimen was CD4+ T cells from PBMCs. The chain joins TRBV10-3 to TRBJ1-3; 9 bases fit TRBD1. This receptor was taken from a human donor with Susac syndrome. The DNA for the CDR3 is TGTGCCATCAGCGCGGGACAGGGAGGAAACACCATATATTTT. Protein product: CAISAGQGGNTIYF.